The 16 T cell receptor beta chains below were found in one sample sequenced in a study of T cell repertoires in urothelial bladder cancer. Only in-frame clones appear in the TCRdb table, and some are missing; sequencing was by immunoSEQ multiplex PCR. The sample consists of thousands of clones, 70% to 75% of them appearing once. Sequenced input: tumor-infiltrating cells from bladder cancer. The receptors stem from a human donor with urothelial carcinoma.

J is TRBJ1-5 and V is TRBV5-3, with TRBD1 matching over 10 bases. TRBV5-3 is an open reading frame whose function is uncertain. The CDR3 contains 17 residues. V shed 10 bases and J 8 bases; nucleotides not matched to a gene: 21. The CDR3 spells CAGQDRGRSPPGKPQHF. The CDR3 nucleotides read TGTGCCGGTCAAGACAGGGGGCGATCCCCTCCCGGGAAGCCCCAGCATTTT.

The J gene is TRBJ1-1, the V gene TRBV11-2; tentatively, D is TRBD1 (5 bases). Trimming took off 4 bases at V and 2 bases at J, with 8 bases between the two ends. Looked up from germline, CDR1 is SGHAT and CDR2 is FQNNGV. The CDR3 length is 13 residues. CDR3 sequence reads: CASSSGFNTEAFF. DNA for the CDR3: TGTGCCAGCAGCTCAGGGTTTAACACTGAAGCTTTCTTT.

DNA of the CDR3: TGTGCCAGCAGCTTACTGGCAGGGCAGCGGCTCAATGAGCAGTTCTTC. This gives the protein CASSLLAGQRLNEQFF. This chain uses TRBV7-6 with TRBJ2-1; D tentatively reads TRBD1 or TRBD2 (5 bases each). V was cut by 2 bases and J by 6 bases, with 17 bases left in between. Germline CDR1 and CDR2: SGHVS and FNYEAQ. The CDR3 runs 16 residues.

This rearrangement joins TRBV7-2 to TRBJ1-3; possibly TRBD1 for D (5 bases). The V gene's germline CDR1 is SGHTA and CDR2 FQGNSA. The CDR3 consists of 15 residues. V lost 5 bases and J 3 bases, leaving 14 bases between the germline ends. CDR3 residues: CASSMQGGIGNTIYF. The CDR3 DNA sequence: TGTGCCAGCAGCATGCAGGGTGGTATTGGAAACACCATATATTTT.

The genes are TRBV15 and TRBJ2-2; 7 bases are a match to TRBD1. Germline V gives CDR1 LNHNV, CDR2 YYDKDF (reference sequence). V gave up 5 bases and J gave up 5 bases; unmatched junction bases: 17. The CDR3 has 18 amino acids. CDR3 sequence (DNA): TGTGCCACCAGCCCCCCGGGGTTGGGACAGATGGGGACCGGGGAGCTGTTTTTT. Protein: CATSPPGLGQMGTGELFF.

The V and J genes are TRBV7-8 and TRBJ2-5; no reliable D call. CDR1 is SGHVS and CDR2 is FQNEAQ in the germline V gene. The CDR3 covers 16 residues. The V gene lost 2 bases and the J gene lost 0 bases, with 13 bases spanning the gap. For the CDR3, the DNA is TGTGCCAGCAGCTTACCCGGATTTTTGGACCAAGAGACCCAGTACTTC. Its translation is CASSLPGFLDQETQYF. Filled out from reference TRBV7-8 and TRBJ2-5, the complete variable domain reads GAGVSQSPRYKVAKRGQDVALRCDPISGHVSLFWYQQALGQGPEFLTYFQNEAQLDKSGLPSDRFFAERPEGSVSTLKIQRTQQEDSAVYLCASSLPGFLDQETQYFGPGTRLLVL.

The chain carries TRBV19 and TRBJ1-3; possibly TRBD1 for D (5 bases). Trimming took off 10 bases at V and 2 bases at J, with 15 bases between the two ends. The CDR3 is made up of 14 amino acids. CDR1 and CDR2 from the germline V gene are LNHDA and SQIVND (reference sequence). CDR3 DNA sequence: TGTGCCACAAAGGGGCTGGAGGCTGGAAACACCATATATTTT. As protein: CATKGLEAGNTIYF.

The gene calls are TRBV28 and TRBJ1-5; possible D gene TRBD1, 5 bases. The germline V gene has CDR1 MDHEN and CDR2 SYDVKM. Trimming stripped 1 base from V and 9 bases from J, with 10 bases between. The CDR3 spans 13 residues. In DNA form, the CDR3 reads TGTGCCAGCAGTTTATCAGGGTATCGGCCCCAGCATTTT. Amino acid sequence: CASSLSGYRPQHF.

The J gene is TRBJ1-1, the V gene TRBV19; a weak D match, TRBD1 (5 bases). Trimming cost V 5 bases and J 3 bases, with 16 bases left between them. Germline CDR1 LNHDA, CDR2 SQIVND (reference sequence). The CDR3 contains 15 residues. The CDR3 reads CASSPKRQRYTEAFF. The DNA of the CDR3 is TGTGCCAGTAGTCCCAAGCGACAGAGATACACTGAAGCTTTCTTT.

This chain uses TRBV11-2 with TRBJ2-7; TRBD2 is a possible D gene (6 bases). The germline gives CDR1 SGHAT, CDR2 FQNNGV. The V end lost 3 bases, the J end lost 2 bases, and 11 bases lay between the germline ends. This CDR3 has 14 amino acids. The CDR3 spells CASSFGTSAYEQYF. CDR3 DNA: TGTGCCAGCAGCTTTGGGACTTCAGCCTACGAGCAGTACTTC.

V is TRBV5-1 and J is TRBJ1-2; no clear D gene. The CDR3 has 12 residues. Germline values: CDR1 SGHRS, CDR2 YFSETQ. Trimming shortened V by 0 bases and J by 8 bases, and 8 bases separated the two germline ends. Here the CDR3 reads CASSLDRGGYTF. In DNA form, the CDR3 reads TGCGCCAGCAGCTTGGACAGAGGGGGCTACACCTTC.

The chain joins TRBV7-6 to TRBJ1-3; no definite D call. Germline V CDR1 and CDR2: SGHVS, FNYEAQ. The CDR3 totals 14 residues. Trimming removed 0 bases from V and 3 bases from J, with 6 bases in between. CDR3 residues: CASSLAASGNTIYF. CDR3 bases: TGTGCCAGCAGCTTAGCGGCCAGTGGAAACACCATATATTTT.

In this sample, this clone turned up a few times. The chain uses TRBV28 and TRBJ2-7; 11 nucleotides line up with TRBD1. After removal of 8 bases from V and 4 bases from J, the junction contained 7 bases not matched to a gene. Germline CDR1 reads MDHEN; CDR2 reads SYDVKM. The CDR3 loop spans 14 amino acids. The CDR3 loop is CASLGDRGKYEQYF. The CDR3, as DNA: TGTGCCAGCCTAGGGGACAGGGGGAAGTACGAGCAGTACTTC.

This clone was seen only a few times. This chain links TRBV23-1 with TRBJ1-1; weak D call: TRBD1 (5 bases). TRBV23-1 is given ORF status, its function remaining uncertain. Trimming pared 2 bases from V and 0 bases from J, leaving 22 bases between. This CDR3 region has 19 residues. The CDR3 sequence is CASSQAEGIEADMNTEAFF. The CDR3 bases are TGCGCCAGCAGTCAAGCAGAGGGGATCGAGGCAGACATGAACACTGAAGCTTTCTTT.

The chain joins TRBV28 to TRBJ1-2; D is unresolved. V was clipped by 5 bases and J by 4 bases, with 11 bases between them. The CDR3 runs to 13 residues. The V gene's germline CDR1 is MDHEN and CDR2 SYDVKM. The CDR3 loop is CASSPPAAYGYTF. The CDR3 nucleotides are TGTGCCAGCAGTCCACCCGCCGCCTATGGCTACACCTTC.

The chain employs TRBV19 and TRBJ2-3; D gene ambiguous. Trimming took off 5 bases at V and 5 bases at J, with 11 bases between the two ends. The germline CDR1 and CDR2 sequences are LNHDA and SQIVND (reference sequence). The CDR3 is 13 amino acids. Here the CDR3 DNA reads TGTGCCAGTAGTGGTCGGGCCGTAGATACGCAGTATTTT. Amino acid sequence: CASSGRAVDTQYF. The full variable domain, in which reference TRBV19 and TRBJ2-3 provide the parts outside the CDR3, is DGGITQSPKYLFRKEGQNVTLSCEQNLNHDAMYWYRQDPGQGLRLIYYSQIVNDFQKGDIAEGYSVSREKKESFPLTVTSAQKNPTAFYLCASSGRAVDTQYFGPGTRLTVL.